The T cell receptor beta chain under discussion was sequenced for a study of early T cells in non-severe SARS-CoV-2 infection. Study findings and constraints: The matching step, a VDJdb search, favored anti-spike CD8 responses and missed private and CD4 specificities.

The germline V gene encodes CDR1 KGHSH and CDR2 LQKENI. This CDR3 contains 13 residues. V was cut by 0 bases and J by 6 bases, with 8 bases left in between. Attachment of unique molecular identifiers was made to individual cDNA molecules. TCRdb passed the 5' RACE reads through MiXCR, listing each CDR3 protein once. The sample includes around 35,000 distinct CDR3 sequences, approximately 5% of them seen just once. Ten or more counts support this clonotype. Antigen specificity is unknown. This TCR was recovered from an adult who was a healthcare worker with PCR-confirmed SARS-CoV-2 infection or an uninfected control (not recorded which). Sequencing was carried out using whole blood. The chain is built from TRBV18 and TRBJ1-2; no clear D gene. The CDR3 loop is CASSPPAGNGYTF. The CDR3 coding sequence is TGTGCCAGCTCACCACCGGCGGGGAATGGCTACACCTTC.